This TCR beta chain stems from a study of T cells after yellow fever vaccination. This clonotype was seen a handful of times. Germline values: CDR1 SGHVS, CDR2 FNYEAQ. V trimming: 6 bases; J trimming: 2 bases; junction bases outside the gene matches: 5. The CDR3 contains 14 residues. MiXCR, applied by TCRdb to the 5' RACE reads, yields one record per CDR3 protein. The table records around 320,000 distinct CDR3 sequences, over 3.5% of them present only once. The sequence was obtained from a man aged 18 to 30 who received the YFV17D yellow fever vaccine. The chain recombines TRBV7-6 with TRBJ2-7; 9 nucleotides line up with TRBD2. The sample here was PBMCs, taken 15 days after the yellow fever booster vaccination. CDR3 amino acids: CASRAGTSTYEQYF. The CDR3 DNA sequence: TGTGCCAGCAGGGCCGGGACTAGCACCTACGAGCAGTACTTC.